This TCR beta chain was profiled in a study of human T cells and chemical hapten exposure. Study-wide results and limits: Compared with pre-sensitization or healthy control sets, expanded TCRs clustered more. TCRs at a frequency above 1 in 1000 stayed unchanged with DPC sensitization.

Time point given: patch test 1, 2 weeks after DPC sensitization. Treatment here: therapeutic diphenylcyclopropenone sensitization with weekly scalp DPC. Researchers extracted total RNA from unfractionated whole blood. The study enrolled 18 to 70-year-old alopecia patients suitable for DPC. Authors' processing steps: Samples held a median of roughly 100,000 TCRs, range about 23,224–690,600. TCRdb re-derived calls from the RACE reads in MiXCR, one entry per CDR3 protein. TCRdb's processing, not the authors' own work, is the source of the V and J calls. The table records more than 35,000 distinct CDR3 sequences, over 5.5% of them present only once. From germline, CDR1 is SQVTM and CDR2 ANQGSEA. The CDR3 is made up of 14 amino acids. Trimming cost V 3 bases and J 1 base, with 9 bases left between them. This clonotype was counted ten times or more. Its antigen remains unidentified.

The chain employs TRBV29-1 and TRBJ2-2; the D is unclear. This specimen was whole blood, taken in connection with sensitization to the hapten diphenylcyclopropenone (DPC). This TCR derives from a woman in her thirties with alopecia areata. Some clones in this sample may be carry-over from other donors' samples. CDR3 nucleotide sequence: TGCAGCGTTGAGAAATCAATGAACACCGGGGAGCTGTTTTTT. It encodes CSVEKSMNTGELFF.